Given below is one TCR beta chain in context. CDR3 length: 16 amino acids. Germline lookup yields CDR1 SGHTS and CDR2 YDEGEE. With V trimmed by 1 base and J by 10 bases, 14 bases remained unmatched. Methods used by the authors: For nucleated cells, counts were estimated from reference gene primer amplification. Libraries were prepared by immunoSEQ multiplex PCR; TCRdb keeps only in-frame clonotypes and omits some of them. V and J calls and clone size are given by that table; D and trimming were obtained from the DNA. The sample shows more than 200,000 clones, 80% to 85% of them seen only once. This sample is drawn from a study of blood T cell repertoires in COVID-19. Study in general: The origin of the acute and convalescent COVID-19 samples was the United States, Italy and Spain. T cells, B-cell-depleted T cells, or PBMCs provided the cDNA or gDNA that served as material.

The chain carries TRBV5-8 and TRBJ1-1, with 9 positions matching TRBD1. This receptor was obtained from a man aged 35 to 55 with acute or convalescent COVID-19. The source material was peripheral blood. The chain's CDR3 is CASSLLRDRATGVAFF. CDR3 bases: TGTGCCAGCAGCTTGCTACGGGACAGGGCAACAGGCGTAGCTTTCTTT.